The present entry profiles one TCR beta chain with its context. The antigen remains undetermined. This sample is drawn from a study of cytomegalovirus exposure and HLA in healthy donors. Study findings and constraints: Clonal expansion, a later analysis showed, was greater in HLA-associated TCR beta chains than in equally common others. Analyzed later, most CMV-associated TCR beta chains appeared HLA-restricted.

The primer mix had 60 Vbeta and 13 Jbeta primers. The protocol was immunoSEQ multiplex PCR, while the TCRdb copy is restricted to in-frame clones and leaves out a portion. Found here are about 120,000 clones, around 77% of them singletons; the top ten hold less than 5.5%. V was trimmed by 4 bases and J by 4 bases, leaving 11 bases between them. This CDR3 is built from 13 residues. The germline V gene has CDR1 MGHRA and CDR2 YSYEKL. V is TRBV4-1 and J is TRBJ2-7, with D maybe TRBD1 (5 bases). The sequence came from a man aged 50 to 60 in good health and CMV-seropositive. Sequenced input: PBMCs. The DNA for the CDR3 is TGCGCCAGCAGCCCGGACATTAGGTACGAGCAGTACTTC. Amino acid sequence: CASSPDIRYEQYF.